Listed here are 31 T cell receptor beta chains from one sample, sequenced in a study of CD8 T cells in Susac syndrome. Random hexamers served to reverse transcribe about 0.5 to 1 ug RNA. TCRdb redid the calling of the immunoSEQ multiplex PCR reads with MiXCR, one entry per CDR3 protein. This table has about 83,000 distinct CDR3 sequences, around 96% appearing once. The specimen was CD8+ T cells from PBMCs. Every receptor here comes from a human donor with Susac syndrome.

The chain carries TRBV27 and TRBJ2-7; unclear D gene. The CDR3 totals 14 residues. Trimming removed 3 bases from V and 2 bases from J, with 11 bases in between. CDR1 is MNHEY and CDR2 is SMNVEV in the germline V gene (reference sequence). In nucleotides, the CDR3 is TGTGCCAGCAGTTTCGGGCAGGCCACCTACGAGCAGTACTTC. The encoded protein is CASSFGQATYEQYF.

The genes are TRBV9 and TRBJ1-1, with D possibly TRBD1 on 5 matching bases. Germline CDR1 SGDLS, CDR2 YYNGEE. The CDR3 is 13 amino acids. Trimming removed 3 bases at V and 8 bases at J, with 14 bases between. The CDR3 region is CASSAGTNREAFF. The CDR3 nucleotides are TGTGCCAGCAGCGCTGGGACGAATCGAGAAGCTTTCTTT.

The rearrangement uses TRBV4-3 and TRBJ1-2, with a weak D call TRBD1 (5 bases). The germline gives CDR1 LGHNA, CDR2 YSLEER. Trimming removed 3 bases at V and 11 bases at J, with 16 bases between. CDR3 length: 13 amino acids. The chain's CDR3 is CASSHDRSEGYTF. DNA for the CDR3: TGCGCCAGCAGCCACGACAGAAGCGAGGGATACACCTTC.

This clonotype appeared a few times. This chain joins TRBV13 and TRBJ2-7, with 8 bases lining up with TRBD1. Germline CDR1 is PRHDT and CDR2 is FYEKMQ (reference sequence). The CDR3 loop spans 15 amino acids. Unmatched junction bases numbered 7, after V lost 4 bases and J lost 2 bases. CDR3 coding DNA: TGTGCCAGCAGCTCACGGACAGGGAACACCTACGAGCAGTACTTC. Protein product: CASSSRTGNTYEQYF.

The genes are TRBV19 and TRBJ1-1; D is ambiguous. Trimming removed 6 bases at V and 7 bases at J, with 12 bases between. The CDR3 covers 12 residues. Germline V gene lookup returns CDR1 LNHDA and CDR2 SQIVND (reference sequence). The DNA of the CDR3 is TGTGCCAGTAGCCCTAATAGAGGTGAAGCTTTCTTT. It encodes CASSPNRGEAFF. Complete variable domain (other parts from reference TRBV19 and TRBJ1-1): DGGITQSPKYLFRKEGQNVTLSCEQNLNHDAMYWYRQDPGQGLRLIYYSQIVNDFQKGDIAEGYSVSREKKESFPLTVTSAQKNPTAFYLCASSPNRGEAFFGQGTRLTVV.

CDR3 loop: CSARSLSGANVLTF. CDR3 coding DNA: TGCAGTGCTAGATCCCTCTCTGGGGCCAACGTCCTGACTTTC. The chain uses TRBV20-1 and TRBJ2-6; the D is unclear. The length of the CDR3 is 14 residues. Trimming left V 2 bases short and J 0 bases short, with 5 bases between. CDR1 and CDR2 (germline): DFQATT, SNEGSKA (reference sequence).

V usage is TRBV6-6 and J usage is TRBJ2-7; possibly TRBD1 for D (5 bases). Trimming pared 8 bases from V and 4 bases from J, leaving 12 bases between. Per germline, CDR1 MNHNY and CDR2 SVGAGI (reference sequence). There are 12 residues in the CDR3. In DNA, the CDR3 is TGTGCCAGCCAAGGGGCGGAATACGAGCAGTACGTC. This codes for CASQGAEYEQYV.

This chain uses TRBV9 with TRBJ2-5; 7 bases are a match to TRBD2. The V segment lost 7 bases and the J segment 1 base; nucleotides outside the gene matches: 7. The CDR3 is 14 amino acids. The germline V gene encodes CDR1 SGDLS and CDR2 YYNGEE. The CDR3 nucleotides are TGTGCCAGCTCACTGGCTAGCGGCCAAGAGACCCAGTACTTC. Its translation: CASSLASGQETQYF.

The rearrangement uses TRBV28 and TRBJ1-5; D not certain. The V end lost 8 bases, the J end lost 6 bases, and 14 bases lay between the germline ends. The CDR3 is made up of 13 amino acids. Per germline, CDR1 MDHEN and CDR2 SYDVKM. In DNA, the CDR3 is TGTGCCAGCGCCGTGGGTAGTGTTCAGCCCCAGCATTTT. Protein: CASAVGSVQPQHF.

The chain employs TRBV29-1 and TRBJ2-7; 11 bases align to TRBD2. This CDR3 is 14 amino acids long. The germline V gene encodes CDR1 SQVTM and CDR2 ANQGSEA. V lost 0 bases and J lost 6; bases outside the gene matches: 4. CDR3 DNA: TGCAGCGTTGAAGACACTAGCGGGAGAACCGAGCAGTACTTC. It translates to CSVEDTSGRTEQYF.

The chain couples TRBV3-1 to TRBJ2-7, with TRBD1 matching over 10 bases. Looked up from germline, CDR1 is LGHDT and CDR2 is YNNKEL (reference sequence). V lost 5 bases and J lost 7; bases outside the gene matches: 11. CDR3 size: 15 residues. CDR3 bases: TGTGCCAGCAGCGGGCCCGGGACAGGGGTGAGGGAGCAGTACTTC. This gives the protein CASSGPGTGVREQYF.

The CDR3 loop reads CASSYSTGYEQYF. The CDR3 nucleotides read TGTGCCAGCAGTTACTCGACGGGCTACGAGCAGTACTTC. V and J are TRBV6-5 and TRBJ2-7; D is unclear. The V end was cut by 0 bases, the J end by 3 bases, with 6 bases between. Germline lookup yields CDR1 MNHEY and CDR2 SVGAGI. The CDR3 runs to 13 residues.

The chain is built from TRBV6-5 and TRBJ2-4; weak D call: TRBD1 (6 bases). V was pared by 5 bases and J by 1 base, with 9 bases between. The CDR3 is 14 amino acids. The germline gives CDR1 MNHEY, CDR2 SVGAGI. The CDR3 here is CASSPTGAKNIQYF. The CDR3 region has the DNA TGTGCCAGCAGTCCTACAGGGGCCAAAAACATTCAGTACTTC.

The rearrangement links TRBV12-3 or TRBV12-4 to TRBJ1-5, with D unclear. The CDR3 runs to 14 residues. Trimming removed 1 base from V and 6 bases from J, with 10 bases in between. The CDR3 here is CASSLVSPGQPQHF. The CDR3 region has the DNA TGTGCCAGCAGTTTAGTTTCCCCTGGTCAGCCCCAGCATTTT.

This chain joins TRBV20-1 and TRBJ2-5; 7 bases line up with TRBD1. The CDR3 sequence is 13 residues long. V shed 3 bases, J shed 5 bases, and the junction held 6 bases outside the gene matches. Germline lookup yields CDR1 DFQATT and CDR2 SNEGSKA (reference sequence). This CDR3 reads CSASLGGLETQYF. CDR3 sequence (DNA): TGCAGTGCTAGTTTAGGGGGCTTGGAGACCCAGTACTTC.

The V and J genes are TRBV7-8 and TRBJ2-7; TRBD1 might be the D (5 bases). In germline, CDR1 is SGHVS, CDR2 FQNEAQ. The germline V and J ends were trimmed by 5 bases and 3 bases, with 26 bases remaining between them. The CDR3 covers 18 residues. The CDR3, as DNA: TGTGCCAGCAGCGGTCGCCCGAGTGGACAACACGGATACTACGAGCAGTACGTC. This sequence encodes CASSGRPSGQHGYYEQYV.

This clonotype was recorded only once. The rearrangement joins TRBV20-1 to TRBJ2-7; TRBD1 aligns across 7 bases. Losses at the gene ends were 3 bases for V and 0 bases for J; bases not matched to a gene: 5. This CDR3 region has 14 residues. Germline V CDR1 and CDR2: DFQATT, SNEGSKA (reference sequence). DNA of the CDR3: TGCAGTGCTAGTGAGACAGGGAGCTCCTACGAGCAGTACTTC. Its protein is CSASETGSSYEQYF.

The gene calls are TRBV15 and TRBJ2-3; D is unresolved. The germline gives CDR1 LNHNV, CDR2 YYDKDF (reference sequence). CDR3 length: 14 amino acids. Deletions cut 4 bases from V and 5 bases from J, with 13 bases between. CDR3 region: CATSKTDNRDTQYF. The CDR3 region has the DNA TGTGCCACCAGCAAAACAGACAACCGAGATACGCAGTATTTT.

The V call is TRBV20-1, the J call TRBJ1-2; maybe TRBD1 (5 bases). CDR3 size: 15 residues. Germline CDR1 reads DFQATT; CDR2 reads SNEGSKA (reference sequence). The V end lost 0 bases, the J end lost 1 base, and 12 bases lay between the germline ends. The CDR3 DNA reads TGCAGTGCTAGAGATAGGCAACAGGATAACTATGGCTACACCTTC. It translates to CSARDRQQDNYGYTF.

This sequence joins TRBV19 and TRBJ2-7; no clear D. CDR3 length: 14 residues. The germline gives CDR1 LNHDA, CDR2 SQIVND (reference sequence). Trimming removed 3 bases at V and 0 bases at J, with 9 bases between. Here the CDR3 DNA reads TGTGCCAGTAGTATCCTGGGGTACTCCTACGAGCAGTACTTC. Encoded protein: CASSILGYSYEQYF.

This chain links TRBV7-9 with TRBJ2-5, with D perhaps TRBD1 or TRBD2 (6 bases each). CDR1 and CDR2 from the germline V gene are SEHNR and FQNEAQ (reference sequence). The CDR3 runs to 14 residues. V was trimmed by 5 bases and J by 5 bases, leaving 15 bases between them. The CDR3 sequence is CASSRSGGAETQYF. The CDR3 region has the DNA TGTGCCAGCAGCCGGTCCGGGGGCGCGGAGACCCAGTACTTC. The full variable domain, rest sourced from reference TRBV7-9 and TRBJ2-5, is DTGVSQNPRHKITKRGQNVTFRCDPISEHNRLYWYRQTLGQGPEFLTYFQNEAQLEKSRLLSDRFSAERPKGSFSTLEIQRTEQGDSAMYLCASSRSGGAETQYFGPGTRLLVL.

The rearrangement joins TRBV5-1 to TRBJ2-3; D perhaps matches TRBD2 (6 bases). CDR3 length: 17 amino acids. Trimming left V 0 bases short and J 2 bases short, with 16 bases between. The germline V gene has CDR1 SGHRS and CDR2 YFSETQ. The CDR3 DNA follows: TGCGCCAGCAGCTTGGACCCACCCGGCGGGGACACAGATACGCAGTATTTT. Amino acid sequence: CASSLDPPGGDTDTQYF.

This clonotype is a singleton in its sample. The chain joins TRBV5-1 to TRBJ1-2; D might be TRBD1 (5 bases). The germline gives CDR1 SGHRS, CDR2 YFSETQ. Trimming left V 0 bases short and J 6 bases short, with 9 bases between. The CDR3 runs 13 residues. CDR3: CASSLAYRNGYTF. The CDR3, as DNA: TGCGCCAGCAGCTTGGCCTACAGGAATGGCTACACCTTC.

This chain's CDR3 is CASSVLRKGRYTSPQHF. The CDR3, as DNA: TGCGCCAGCAGCGTACTACGGAAGGGACGGTACACCTCGCCCCAGCATTTT. The chain uses TRBV4-3 and TRBJ1-5; D perhaps matches TRBD1 (5 bases). This CDR3 spans 17 amino acids. The germline V gene encodes CDR1 LGHNA and CDR2 YSLEER. V was pared by 5 bases and J by 9 bases, with 26 bases between.

The DNA of the CDR3 is TGTGCCACCAGCAGACCTCAGGGTCGCGAGCAGTACTTC. It translates to CATSRPQGREQYF. The chain employs TRBV15 and TRBJ2-7; D might be TRBD1 (5 bases). This CDR3 comprises 13 residues. Per the germline V gene, CDR1 is LNHNV and CDR2 is YYDKDF (reference sequence). V dropped 2 bases and J dropped 6 bases, with 11 bases sitting between them.

The CDR3 spells CASSARWDRANEQFF. As DNA, the CDR3 is TGTGCCAGCAGCGCGCGGTGGGACAGGGCCAATGAGCAGTTCTTC. The chain uses TRBV11-3 and TRBJ2-1, with 9 bases that match TRBD1. In germline, CDR1 is SGHNT, CDR2 YENEEA. The CDR3 is made up of 15 amino acids. Unmatched junction bases numbered 8, after V lost 5 bases and J lost 6 bases.

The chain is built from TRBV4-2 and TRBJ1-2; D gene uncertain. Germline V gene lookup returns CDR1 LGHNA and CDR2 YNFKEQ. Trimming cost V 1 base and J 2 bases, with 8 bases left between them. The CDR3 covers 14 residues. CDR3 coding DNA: TGTGCCAGCAGCCAAGCCGGCGAGAACTATGGCTACACCTTC. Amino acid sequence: CASSQAGENYGYTF.

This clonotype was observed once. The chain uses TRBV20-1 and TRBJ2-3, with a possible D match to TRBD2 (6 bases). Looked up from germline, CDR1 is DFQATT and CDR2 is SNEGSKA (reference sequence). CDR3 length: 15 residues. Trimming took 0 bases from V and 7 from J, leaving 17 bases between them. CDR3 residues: CSARDLGSGGNTQYF. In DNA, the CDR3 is TGCAGTGCTAGAGATCTCGGTTCCGGAGGGAATACGCAGTATTTT.

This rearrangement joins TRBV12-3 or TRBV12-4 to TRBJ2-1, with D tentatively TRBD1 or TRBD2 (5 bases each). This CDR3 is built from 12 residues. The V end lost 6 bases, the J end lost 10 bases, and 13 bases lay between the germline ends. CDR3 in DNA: TGTGCCAGCAGCCTAGGGGACCCGGAGCAGTTCTTC. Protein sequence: CASSLGDPEQFF.

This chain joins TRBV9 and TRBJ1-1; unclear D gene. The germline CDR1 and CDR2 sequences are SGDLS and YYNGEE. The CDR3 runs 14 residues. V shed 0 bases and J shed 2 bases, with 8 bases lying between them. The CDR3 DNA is TGTGCCAGCAGCGTAGTAAGAGGCAACACTGAAGCTTTCTTT. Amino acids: CASSVVRGNTEAFF.

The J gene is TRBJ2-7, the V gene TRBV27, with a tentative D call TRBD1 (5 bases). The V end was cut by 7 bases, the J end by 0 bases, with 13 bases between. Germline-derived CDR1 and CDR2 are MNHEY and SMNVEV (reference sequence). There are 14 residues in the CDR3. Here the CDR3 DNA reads TGTGCCAGCATGGGGCAGTCAAGCTCCTACGAGCAGTACTTC. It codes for CASMGQSSSYEQYF.